This is a list of T cell receptor beta chains from one sample in a study of blood T cell repertoires in COVID-19. TCRdb keeps only in-frame clones here, not all; method: immunoSEQ multiplex PCR. The sample yields around 300,000 clones, 89% seen once. Sequencing was done on a sample of peripheral blood. These receptors were obtained from a middle-aged woman who had recovered from COVID-19. The CDR3 runs from the conserved cysteine through the conserved F or W. A D gene is named only where the DNA matches it firmly. Size is stated for part of the rows, as once, few or many counts, or as a class when the clone is expanded.

cdr3_aa	cdr3_nt	clone_size	d_call	v_call	j_call
CASSFPDSTPYGYTF	TGTGCCAGCAGTTTTCCGGACAGTACACCCTATGGCTACACCTTC	-	-	TRBV28	TRBJ1-2
CASSPGSYNSPLHF	TGTGCCAGCAGCCCCGGTTCCTATAATTCACCCCTCCACTTT	-	-	TRBV27	TRBJ1-6
CASSLANQGLGQPQHF	TGCGCCAGCAGCTTGGCCAACCAGGGATTAGGACAGCCCCAGCATTTT	-	-	TRBV5-1	TRBJ1-5
CASANSRGFVGELFF	TGTGCCAGTGCAAACAGCAGGGGGTTCGTCGGGGAGCTGTTTTTT	-	TRBD1	TRBV19	TRBJ2-2
CASSPTGFTDTQYF	TGTGCCAGCTCACCAACAGGGTTCACAGATACGCAGTATTTT	-	-	TRBV18	TRBJ2-3
CASSRGGHTDTQYF	TGTGCCAGCAGCCGAGGCGGCCACACAGATACGCAGTATTTT	-	-	TRBV6-6	TRBJ2-3
CASSVHSGISTDTQYF	TGTGCCAGCAGCGTACATAGCGGGATCAGCACAGATACGCAGTATTTT	-	TRBD2	TRBV9	TRBJ2-3
CAISRTGPNEKLFF	TGTGCCATCAGTCGGACAGGCCCTAATGAAAAACTGTTTTTT	-	TRBD1	TRBV10-3	TRBJ1-4
CASSRTSGTVYNEQFF	TGTGCCAGCAGCCGGACTAGCGGGACGGTCTACAATGAGCAGTTCTTC	-	TRBD2	TRBV7-2	TRBJ2-1
CASSLGGAFYGYTF	TGTGCCAGCAGTTTAGGCGGGGCCTTCTATGGCTACACCTTC	-	-	TRBV28	TRBJ1-2
CASSKARLARFTDTQYF	TGTGCCAGCAGCAAAGCGCGACTAGCGCGGTTTACAGATACGCAGTATTTT	-	-	TRBV21-1	TRBJ2-3
CASSTTGVGNEQFF	TGTGCCAGCAGCACCACAGGGGTTGGCAATGAGCAGTTCTTC	-	TRBD1	TRBV11-3	TRBJ2-1
CASSLRGLALNSYNEQFF	TGTGCCAGCAGTTTACGGGGACTAGCTCTAAACTCCTACAATGAGCAGTTCTTC	-	TRBD2	TRBV27	TRBJ2-1
CASSPTGGGDRYGYTF	TGTGCCAGCAGCCCAACCGGAGGGGGGGATCGGTATGGCTACACCTTC	-	-	TRBV7-9	TRBJ1-2
CASSQTPGYEQYF	TGTGCCAGCAGCCAAACTCCTGGCTACGAGCAGTACTTC	-	-	TRBV3-1/TRBV3-2	TRBJ2-7
CASSPPNSGGVEQYF	TGTGCCAGCTCACCACCTAATTCCGGGGGGGTAGAGCAGTACTTC	-	TRBD2	TRBV18	TRBJ2-7
CASSDSTAREQFF	TGCGCCAGCAGTGATAGCACTGCCCGGGAGCAGTTCTTC	-	-	TRBV10-1	TRBJ2-1
CASNLDGSYEQYF	TGTGCCAGCAATCTCGACGGGAGCTACGAGCAGTACTTC	-	-	TRBV28	TRBJ2-7
CASGPGRETQYF	TGTGCCAGCGGACCAGGGCGGGAGACCCAGTACTTC	-	-	TRBV27	TRBJ2-5
CASREGASNTGELFF	TGTGCCAGCAGAGAAGGGGCCTCGAACACCGGGGAGCTGTTTTTT	-	-	TRBV6-4	TRBJ2-2
CASSVGLAGVGLTDTQYF	TGTGCCAGTAGTGTGGGACTAGCGGGAGTCGGGTTGACAGATACGCAGTATTTT	-	TRBD2	TRBV19	TRBJ2-3
CASSSPINEKLFF	TGTGCCAGCAGCTCCCCCATTAATGAAAAACTGTTTTTT	-	-	TRBV7-9	TRBJ1-4
CASRQTGSPRETQYF	TGTGCCAGCAGACAAACCGGGAGTCCGAGGGAGACCCAGTACTTC	-	-	TRBV3-1/TRBV3-2	TRBJ2-5
CASSPGRTSGTLNEQFF	TGTGCCAGCAGCCCCGGACGGACTAGCGGGACGTTGAATGAGCAGTTCTTC	once	TRBD2	TRBV3-1/TRBV3-2	TRBJ2-1
CASSSQGFGGVSTDTQYF	TGTGCCAGCAGTTCTCAGGGTTTCGGCGGGGTAAGCACAGATACGCAGTATTTT	-	-	TRBV28	TRBJ2-3
CARTGGTVRSYNSPLHF	TGTGCCAGAACAGGGGGTACAGTCCGCTCCTATAATTCACCCCTCCACTTT	-	TRBD1	TRBV25-1	TRBJ1-6
CASSEMGRDNNSPLHF	TGTGCCAGCAGTGAAATGGGGAGGGACAATAATTCACCCCTCCACTTT	once	-	TRBV2	TRBJ1-6
CASSPQTGWSGNTIYF	TGTGCCAGCAGCCCCCAGACAGGCTGGTCTGGAAACACCATATATTTT	-	-	TRBV14	TRBJ1-3
CASRKDGTSWYEQYF	TGTGCCAGCAGAAAAGATGGGACTAGCTGGTACGAGCAGTACTTC	-	TRBD2	TRBV27	TRBJ2-7
CASSLGGNSGNTIYF	TGTGCCAGCAGTTTGGGGGGTAACTCTGGAAACACCATATATTTT	-	-	TRBV27	TRBJ1-3
CASSERLAPGDEQFF	TGTGCCAGCAGTGAACGGCTAGCCCCAGGGGATGAGCAGTTCTTC	-	-	TRBV6-1	TRBJ2-1
CATSDLTGSYNEQFF	TGTGCCACCAGTGATTTGACAGGGAGCTACAATGAGCAGTTCTTC	once	-	TRBV24-1	TRBJ2-1
CASALSNNEKLFF	TGTGCCAGCGCTCTATCCAATAATGAAAAACTGTTTTTT	-	-	TRBV7-9	TRBJ1-4
CASSSPNGLTAFYGYTF	TGTGCCAGCAGCTCCCCAAACGGACTTACCGCGTTCTATGGCTACACCTTC	-	-	TRBV28	TRBJ1-2
CASSQTGEGTYEQYF	TGTGCCAGTAGTCAGACAGGGGAGGGTACCTACGAGCAGTACTTC	-	-	TRBV19	TRBJ2-7
CAWSLPGLAAYNEQFF	TGTGCCTGGAGCCTGCCGGGACTAGCGGCCTACAATGAGCAGTTCTTC	once	TRBD2	TRBV30	TRBJ2-1
CAWTITRTSGMGPDTQYF	TGTGCCTGGACCATCACTCGCACTAGCGGGATGGGACCAGATACGCAGTATTTT	-	TRBD2	TRBV30	TRBJ2-3
CASNLPGSNQPQHF	TGTGCCAGCAACTTGCCAGGGAGCAATCAGCCCCAGCATTTT	-	-	TRBV28	TRBJ1-5
CASSLVVRSGRDEQFF	TGTGCCAGCAGCTTAGTCGTTCGGTCCGGGAGGGATGAGCAGTTCTTC	-	TRBD2	TRBV11-3	TRBJ2-1
CSVEASGRAGEQYF	TGCAGCGTTGAAGCTAGCGGGAGGGCCGGGGAGCAGTACTTC	-	TRBD2	TRBV29-1	TRBJ2-7
CASSFQTYEQYF	TGTGCCAGCAGTTTCCAGACCTACGAGCAGTACTTC	-	-	TRBV28	TRBJ2-7
CARGDRGPHSGANVLTF	TGTGCCAGGGGGGACAGGGGACCCCACTCTGGGGCCAACGTCCTGACTTTC	once	TRBD1	TRBV19	TRBJ2-6
CASSPHLAPGGNEQFF	TGTGCCAGCAGTCCCCACCTAGCGCCCGGGGGCAATGAGCAGTTCTTC	-	-	TRBV6-6	TRBJ2-1
CASSYGGAIGTDTQYF	TGTGCCAGCAGTTACGGGGGGGCCATCGGCACAGATACGCAGTATTTT	-	-	TRBV6-5	TRBJ2-3
CASSLAGGNEQFF	TGTGCCAGCAGTTTGGCCGGAGGCAATGAGCAGTTCTTC	-	-	TRBV12-3/TRBV12-4	TRBJ2-1